This is a list of T cell receptor beta chains from one sample in a study of T cells in Graves' hyperthyroidism and ophthalmopathy. TCRdb analysed the multiplex PCR reads with MiXCR anew, one entry per CDR3 protein. The sample includes about 720,000 distinct CDR3 sequences, roughly 15% of them seen just once. The material sequenced was blood. These receptor sequences come from a man between 18 and 35 years old with Graves' hyperthyroidism. The CDR3 runs from the conserved cysteine through the conserved F or W. The D gene is left open where the match is weak. The size field is filled for only some rows; it gives once, few, many or a size class.

CASSDSTGIPSMNTEAFF,TGCGCCAGCAGTGATTCGACAGGGATTCCCTCCATGAACACTGAAGCTTTCTTT,TRBD1,few,18,TRBJ1-1,TRBV10-1
CATSRVGQGGSPLHF,TGTGCCACCAGCAGGGTGGGACAGGGAGGGTCACCCCTCCACTTT,TRBD1,-,15,TRBJ1-6,TRBV15
CATSRVGGTYEQYF,TGTGCCACCAGCAGAGTGGGCGGGACGTACGAGCAGTACTTC,-,few,14,TRBJ2-7,TRBV15
CASSHTGTGDNSPLHF,TGTGCCAGCAGCCATACCGGGACAGGGGATAATTCACCCCTCCACTTT,TRBD1,-,16,TRBJ1-6,TRBV11-2
CASSFLRNIPGQGTDTQYF,TGTGCCAGCAGCTTTCTTCGAAACATCCCGGGACAGGGCACAGATACGCAGTATTTT,TRBD1,-,19,TRBJ2-3,TRBV11-2
CSVEDSHYEQYF,TGCAGCGTTGAGGACAGCCACTACGAGCAGTACTTC,-,few,12,TRBJ2-7,TRBV29-1
CASSQDGTSGRFYYNEQFF,TGTGCCAGCAGCCAAGATGGTACTAGCGGGAGGTTCTACTACAATGAGCAGTTCTTC,TRBD2,-,19,TRBJ2-1,TRBV14
CASSLVDRGSYNEQFF,TGCGCCAGCAGCTTAGTGGACAGGGGCTCCTACAATGAGCAGTTCTTC,TRBD1,many,16,TRBJ2-1,TRBV5-1
CASNAGGSYEQYF,TGTGCCAGCAACGCGGGAGGATCCTACGAGCAGTACTTC,TRBD2,many,13,TRBJ2-7,TRBV12-3/TRBV12-4
CSASRQPISGANVLTF,TGCAGTGCTAGCCGACAGCCTATATCTGGGGCCAACGTCCTGACTTTC,-,-,16,TRBJ2-6,TRBV20-1
CASSFLRGNEQYF,TGTGCCAGCAGTTTCCTCCGAGGGAACGAGCAGTACTTC,-,many,13,TRBJ2-7,TRBV28
CASSLDRGHETQYF,TGTGCCAGCAGCTTAGACAGGGGGCATGAGACCCAGTACTTC,TRBD1,many,14,TRBJ2-5,TRBV7-2
CASSLGTGSSNEQYF,TGTGCCAGCTCACTTGGGACAGGGTCTTCCAACGAGCAGTACTTC,TRBD1,many,15,TRBJ2-7,TRBV18
CSARAVAGGYTGELFF,TGCAGTGCTAGAGCTGTAGCGGGAGGGTACACCGGGGAGCTGTTTTTT,TRBD2,-,16,TRBJ2-2,TRBV20-1
CASSLFQGADTEAFF,TGTGCCAGCAGCTTGTTCCAGGGGGCTGACACTGAAGCTTTCTTT,TRBD1,many,15,TRBJ1-1,TRBV12-3/TRBV12-4
CASDRDRADTEAFF,TGTGCCAGCGATAGGGACAGGGCGGACACTGAAGCTTTCTTT,TRBD1,many,14,TRBJ1-1,TRBV2
CATSRVGDPYEQYF,TGTGCCACCAGCAGAGTTGGGGACCCCTACGAGCAGTACTTC,-,-,14,TRBJ2-7,TRBV15
CASSPAGGYQPQHF,TGTGCCAGCAGTCCCGCAGGGGGCTATCAGCCCCAGCATTTT,TRBD1,many,14,TRBJ1-5,TRBV12-3/TRBV12-4
CASSSSLDSPEAFF,TGTGCCAGCAGCTCTTCTTTGGACAGCCCTGAAGCTTTCTTT,-,few,14,TRBJ1-1,TRBV7-9
CASSLDPRDRAADTQYF,TGCGCCAGCAGCCTTGATCCCCGGGACAGGGCTGCGGATACGCAGTATTTT,TRBD1,few,17,TRBJ2-3,TRBV4-1
CSLLSGSSTDTQYF,TGCAGCCTCCTTTCGGGGTCTAGCACAGATACGCAGTATTTT,-,-,14,TRBJ2-3,TRBV29-1
CASSSRTSGRGNEQFF,TGTGCCAGCAGCTCCCGGACTAGCGGGAGGGGGAATGAGCAGTTCTTC,TRBD2,few,16,TRBJ2-1,TRBV7-3
CSASPHRETQYF,TGCAGTGCTAGCCCACACCGAGAGACCCAGTACTTC,-,-,12,TRBJ2-5,TRBV20-1
CASSLVGPDEQFF,TGTGCCAGCAGTTTAGTGGGTCCCGATGAGCAGTTCTTC,-,many,13,TRBJ2-1,TRBV12-3/TRBV12-4
CATSDSLASGSYNEQFF,TGTGCCACCAGTGATTCCCTGGCTAGCGGCTCCTACAATGAGCAGTTCTTC,TRBD2,few,17,TRBJ2-1,TRBV24-1
CASSEDRGRSYEQYF,TGTGCCAGCAGTGAGGACAGGGGGCGCTCCTACGAGCAGTACTTC,TRBD1,many,15,TRBJ2-7,TRBV6-1
CSVTGGDRGELTYEQYF,TGCAGCGTGACAGGGGGCGACCGGGGGGAACTCACCTACGAGCAGTACTTC,TRBD1,few,17,TRBJ2-7,TRBV29-1
CAIPHPGQGWNEQFF,TGTGCCATCCCCCACCCGGGACAGGGGTGGAATGAGCAGTTCTTC,TRBD1,many,15,TRBJ2-1,TRBV7-9
CASSSRAAEKLFF,TGTGCCAGCAGCTCTAGGGCGGCTGAAAAACTGTTTTTT,-,once,13,TRBJ1-4,TRBV11-3
CASSDSGDSTDTQYF,TGTGCCAGCAGTGACTCTGGAGACAGCACAGATACGCAGTATTTT,-,-,15,TRBJ2-3,TRBV6-5
CSARVDRGVEEQYF,TGCAGTGCTAGAGTCGACAGGGGGGTAGAGGAGCAGTACTTC,TRBD1,many,14,TRBJ2-7,TRBV20-1
CASSQVGREFKTQYF,TGTGCCAGCAGCCAAGTGGGCCGGGAGTTTAAGACGCAGTATTTT,-,few,15,TRBJ2-3,TRBV3-1
CASSPSSPRDTQYF,TGTGCCAGCAGTCCCTCCTCACCCAGAGATACGCAGTATTTT,-,many,14,TRBJ2-3,TRBV6-2/TRBV6-3
CASSDMAGVPSGELFF,TGTGCCAGCAGTGATATGGCGGGAGTACCTTCCGGGGAGCTGTTTTTT,TRBD2,many,16,TRBJ2-2,TRBV6-1
CASSFHQPGETQYF,TGTGCCAGCAGCTTCCACCAGCCCGGGGAGACCCAGTACTTC,-,many,14,TRBJ2-5,TRBV7-8
CASSLVRTGGSTDTQYF,TGCGCCAGCAGCTTGGTGCGAACAGGGGGAAGCACAGATACGCAGTATTTT,TRBD1,many,17,TRBJ2-3,TRBV5-1
CSASATGLPAYEQYF,TGCAGTGCTAGCGCCACAGGTCTTCCCGCCTACGAGCAGTACTTC,-,many,15,TRBJ2-7,TRBV20-1
CASSSASTGAYEQYF,TGTGCCAGCAGCTCAGCTTCGACAGGGGCATACGAGCAGTACTTC,TRBD1,many,15,TRBJ2-7,TRBV7-9
CSARGTGGSEQYF,TGCAGTGCTAGGGGGACAGGGGGGTCCGAGCAGTACTTC,TRBD1,-,13,TRBJ2-7,TRBV20-1
CSARTAGDGGYEQYF,TGCAGCGCCCGGACAGCGGGCGATGGGGGTTACGAGCAGTACTTC,-,few,15,TRBJ2-7,TRBV29-1
CASSSPSGNYGYTF,TGTGCCAGCAGTTCGCCCTCAGGGAACTATGGCTACACCTTC,-,many,14,TRBJ1-2,TRBV28